The rows below give T cell receptor beta chains drawn from one sample of a study of blood T cell repertoires in COVID-19. Repertoires were generated with immunoSEQ multiplex PCR, while TCRdb's copy carries only in-frame clones and drops some. Among 300,000 to 450,000 clones listed, around 87% were seen once. The sample comprised PBMCs or T cells enriched from blood (not recorded which). These receptors came from a man aged 18-30 years who had recovered from COVID-19. The CDR3 runs from the conserved cysteine through the conserved F or W. Some rows have no size entry. The others give once, few or many, or a class for an expanded clone.

size: -
V: TRBV7-9
CDR3: CASSSGLADNEQFF

size: -
V: TRBV2
CDR3: CASSVAGGASYEQYF

size: -
V: TRBV19
CDR3: CASHKTSGKGDEQFF

size: -
V: TRBV27
CDR3: CASSLSVVRVGTEAFF

size: many
V: TRBV27
CDR3: CASSLPGGDSPLHF

size: -
V: TRBV18
CDR3: CASSPKRIPDGYTF

size: -
V: TRBV5-1
CDR3: CASSPGQGAPGNTIYF

size: -
V: TRBV5-8
CDR3: CASSLGQGRTDTQYF

size: -
V: TRBV7-9
CDR3: CASSSAQSYGYTF

size: -
V: TRBV12-3/TRBV12-4
CDR3: CASSLQRAGEQYF

size: -
V: TRBV29-1
CDR3: CSVTGNAGTEAFF

size: -
V: TRBV9
CDR3: CASSVNAGGRGYTF

size: -
V: TRBV2
CDR3: CASSERELYSNQPQHF

size: -
V: TRBV5-1
CDR3: CASRLGQGTGELFF

size: -
V: TRBV4-2
CDR3: CASSQEGLADTQYF

size: once
V: TRBV7-9
CDR3: CASSLLSAGGSRTDTQYF

size: few
V: TRBV9
CDR3: CASSVEGAGYGDTQYF

size: -
V: TRBV19
CDR3: CAVLTGALTGELFF

size: once
V: TRBV6-5
CDR3: CASSYSGRSTEAFF

size: -
V: TRBV5-1
CDR3: CASATGPASYEQYF

size: -
V: TRBV11-1
CDR3: CASTINQGTGELFF

size: -
V: TRBV11-2
CDR3: CASSSASGVWFF

size: -
V: TRBV3-1/TRBV3-2
CDR3: CASSQPLGPQHF

size: -
V: TRBV5-4
CDR3: CASSLAVASGRMAETQYF

size: -
V: TRBV5-1
CDR3: CASSLGPTGASGYTF

size: -
V: TRBV18
CDR3: CASSPSFQGMNTEAFF

size: few
V: TRBV7-7
CDR3: CASSLQEGNTIYF

size: -
V: TRBV12-3/TRBV12-4
CDR3: CASSFDSGYGYTF

size: -
V: TRBV23-1
CDR3: CASRSRWGEGYTF

size: -
V: TRBV29-1
CDR3: CSVMGEQDGYTF

size: -
V: TRBV6-4
CDR3: CASSDSSLAESYEQYF

size: -
V: TRBV14
CDR3: CASSPGTGALNTEAFF

size: -
V: TRBV3-1/TRBV3-2
CDR3: CASSRGPMNTEAFF

size: -
V: TRBV5-5
CDR3: CASHERPSNQPQHF

size: once
V: TRBV5-1
CDR3: CASSSADRGGYTF

size: -
V: TRBV29-1
CDR3: CSVVARSYEQYF

size: -
V: TRBV7-3
CDR3: CASSRDRRRESRGNQPQHF